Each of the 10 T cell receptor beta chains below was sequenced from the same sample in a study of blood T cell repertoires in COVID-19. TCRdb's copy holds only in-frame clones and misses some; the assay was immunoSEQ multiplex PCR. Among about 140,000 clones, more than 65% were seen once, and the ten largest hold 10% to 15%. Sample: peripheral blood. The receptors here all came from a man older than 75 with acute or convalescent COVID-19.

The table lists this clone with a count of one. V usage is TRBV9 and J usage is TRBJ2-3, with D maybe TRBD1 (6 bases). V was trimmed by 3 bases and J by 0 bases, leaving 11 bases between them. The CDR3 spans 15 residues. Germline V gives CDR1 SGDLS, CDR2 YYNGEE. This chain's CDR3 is CASSGSGQSTDTQYF. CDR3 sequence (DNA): TGTGCCAGCAGCGGGTCCGGACAGAGCACAGATACGCAGTATTTT.

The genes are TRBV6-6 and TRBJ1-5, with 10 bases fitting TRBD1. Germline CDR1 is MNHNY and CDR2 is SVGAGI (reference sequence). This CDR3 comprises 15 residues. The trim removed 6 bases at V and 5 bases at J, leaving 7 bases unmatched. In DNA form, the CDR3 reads TGTGCCAGCAGCGCGGGACAGGGGTGGCATCAGCCCCAGCATTTT. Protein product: CASSAGQGWHQPQHF.

The CDR3 region is CASSSGSGNTIYF. CDR3 nucleotides: TGTGCCAGCAGTTCAGGCTCTGGAAACACCATATATTTT. The V and J genes are TRBV5-4 and TRBJ1-3; D gene ambiguous. Germline V gives CDR1 SGHNT, CDR2 YYREEE (reference sequence). V lost 5 bases and J 0 bases, leaving 6 bases between the germline ends. CDR3 length: 13 residues.

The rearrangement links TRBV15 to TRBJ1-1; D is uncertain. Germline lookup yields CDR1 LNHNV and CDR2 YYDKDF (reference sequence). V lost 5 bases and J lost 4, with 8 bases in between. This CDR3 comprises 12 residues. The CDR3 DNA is TGTGCCACCAGCTTGGGAGGCACTGAAGCTTTCTTT. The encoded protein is CATSLGGTEAFF.

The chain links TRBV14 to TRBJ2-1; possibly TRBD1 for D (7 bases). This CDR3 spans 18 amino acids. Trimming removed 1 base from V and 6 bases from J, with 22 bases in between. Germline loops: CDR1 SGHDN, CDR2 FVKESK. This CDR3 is CASSQVGFQGGRRNEQFF. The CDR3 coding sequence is TGTGCCAGCAGCCAAGTGGGGTTTCAGGGGGGTCGCCGCAATGAGCAGTTCTTC.

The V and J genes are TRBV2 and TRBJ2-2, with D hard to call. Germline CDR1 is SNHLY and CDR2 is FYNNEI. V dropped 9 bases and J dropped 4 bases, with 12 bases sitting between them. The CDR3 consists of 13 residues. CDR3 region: CARERLATGELFF. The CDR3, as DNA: TGTGCCAGAGAGCGACTCGCCACCGGGGAGCTGTTTTTT.

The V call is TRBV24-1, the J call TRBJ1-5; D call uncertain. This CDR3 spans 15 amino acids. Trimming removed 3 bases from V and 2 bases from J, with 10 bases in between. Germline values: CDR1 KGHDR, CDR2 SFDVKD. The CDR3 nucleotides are TGTGCCACCAGTGATATAAATTCAGGCAATCAGCCCCAGCATTTT. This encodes CATSDINSGNQPQHF.

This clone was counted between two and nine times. The CDR3 loop is CASSPIFRQDLAFF. CDR3 in DNA: TGTGCCAGCAGCCCCATTTTCCGGCAGGACTTGGCTTTCTTT. The chain uses TRBV13 and TRBJ1-1; D gene unclear. V was trimmed by 5 bases and J by 11 bases, leaving 21 bases between them. In germline, CDR1 is PRHDT, CDR2 FYEKMQ (reference sequence). The CDR3 runs to 14 residues.

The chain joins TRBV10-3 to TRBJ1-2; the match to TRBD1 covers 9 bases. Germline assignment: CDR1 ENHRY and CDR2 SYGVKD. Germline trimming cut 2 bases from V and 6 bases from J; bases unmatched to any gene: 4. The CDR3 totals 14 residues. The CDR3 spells CAISEQQGADGYTF. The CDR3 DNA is TGTGCCATCAGTGAGCAACAGGGGGCGGATGGCTACACCTTC.

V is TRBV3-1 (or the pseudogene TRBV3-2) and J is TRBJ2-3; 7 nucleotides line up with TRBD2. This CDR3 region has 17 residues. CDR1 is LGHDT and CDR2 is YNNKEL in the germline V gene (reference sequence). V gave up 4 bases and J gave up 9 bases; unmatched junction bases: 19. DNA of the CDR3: TGTGCCAGCAGCCCGTCCTGGACTAGTGTTACCCTCGAGACGCAGTATTTT. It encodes CASSPSWTSVTLETQYF.